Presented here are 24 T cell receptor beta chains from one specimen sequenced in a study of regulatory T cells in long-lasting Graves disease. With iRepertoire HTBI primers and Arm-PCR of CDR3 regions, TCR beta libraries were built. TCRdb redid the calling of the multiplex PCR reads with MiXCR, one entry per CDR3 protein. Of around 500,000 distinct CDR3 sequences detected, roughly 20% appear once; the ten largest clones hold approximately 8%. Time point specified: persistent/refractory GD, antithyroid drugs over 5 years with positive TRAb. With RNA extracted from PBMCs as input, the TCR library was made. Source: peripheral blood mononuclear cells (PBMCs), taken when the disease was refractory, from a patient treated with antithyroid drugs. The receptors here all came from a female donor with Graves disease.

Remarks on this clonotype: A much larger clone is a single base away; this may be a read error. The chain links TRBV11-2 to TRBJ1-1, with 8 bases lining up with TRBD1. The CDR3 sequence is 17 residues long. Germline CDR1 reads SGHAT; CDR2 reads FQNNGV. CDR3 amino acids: CASSIRQGWGFDTGAFF. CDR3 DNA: TGTGCCAGCAGCATTAGACAGGGGTGGGGATTCGACACTGGAGCTTTCTTT.

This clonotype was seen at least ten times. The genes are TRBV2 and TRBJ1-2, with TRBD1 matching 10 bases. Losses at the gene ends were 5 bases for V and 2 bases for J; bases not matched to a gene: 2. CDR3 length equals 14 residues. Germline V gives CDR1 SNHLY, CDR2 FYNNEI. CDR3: CASSMGQGNYGYTF. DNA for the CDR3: TGTGCCAGCAGTATGGGACAGGGGAACTATGGCTACACCTTC.

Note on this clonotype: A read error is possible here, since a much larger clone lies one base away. The CDR3 sequence is CASSLPLTEASF. The CDR3 DNA reads TGTGCCAGCAGTCTGCCTTTGACTGAAGCTTCCTTT. The chain uses TRBV6-1 and TRBJ1-1; D ambiguous. Germline values: CDR1 MNHNS, CDR2 SASEGT. This CDR3 contains 12 residues.

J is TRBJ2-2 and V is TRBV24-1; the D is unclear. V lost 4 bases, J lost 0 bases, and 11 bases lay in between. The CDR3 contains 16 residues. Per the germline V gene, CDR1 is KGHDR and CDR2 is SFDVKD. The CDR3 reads CATSEAFSANTGELFF. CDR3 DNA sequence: TGTGCCACCAGTGAGGCCTTTTCCGCGAACACCGGGGAGCTGTTTTTT.

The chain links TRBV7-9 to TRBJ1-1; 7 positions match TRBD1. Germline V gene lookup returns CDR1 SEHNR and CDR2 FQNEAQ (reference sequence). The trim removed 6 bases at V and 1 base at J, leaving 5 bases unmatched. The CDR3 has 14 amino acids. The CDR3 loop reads CASRTGFENTEAFF. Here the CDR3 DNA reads TGTGCCAGCAGGACAGGGTTTGAGAACACTGAAGCTTTCTTT.

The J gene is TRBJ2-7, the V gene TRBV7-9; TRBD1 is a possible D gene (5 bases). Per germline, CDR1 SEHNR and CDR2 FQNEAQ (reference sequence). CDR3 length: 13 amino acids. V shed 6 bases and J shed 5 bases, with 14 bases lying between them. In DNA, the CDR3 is TGTGCCAGCAGTTCAACAGGAGCCCACGAGCAGTACTTC. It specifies CASSSTGAHEQYF. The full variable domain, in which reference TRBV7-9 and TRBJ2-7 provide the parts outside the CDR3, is DTGVSQNPRHKITKRGQNVTFRCDPISEHNRLYWYRQTLGQGPEFLTYFQNEAQLEKSRLLSDRFSAERPKGSFSTLEIQRTEQGDSAMYLCASSSTGAHEQYFGPGTRLTVT.

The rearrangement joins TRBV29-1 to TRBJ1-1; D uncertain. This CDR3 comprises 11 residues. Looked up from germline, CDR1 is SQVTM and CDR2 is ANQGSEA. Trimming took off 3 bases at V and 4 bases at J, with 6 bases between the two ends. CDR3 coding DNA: TGCAGCGTTGACAGAGTCACTGAAGCTTTCTTT. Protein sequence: CSVDRVTEAFF. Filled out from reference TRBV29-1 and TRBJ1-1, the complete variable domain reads SAVISQKPSRDICQRGTSLTIQCQVDSQVTMMFWYRQQPGQSLTLIATANQGSEATYESGFVIDKFPISRPNLTFSTLTVSNMSPEDSSIYLCSVDRVTEAFFGQGTRLTVV.

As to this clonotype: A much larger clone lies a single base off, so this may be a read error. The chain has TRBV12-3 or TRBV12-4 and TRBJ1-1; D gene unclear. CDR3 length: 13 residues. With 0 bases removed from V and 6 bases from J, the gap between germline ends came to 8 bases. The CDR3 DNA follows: TGTGCCAGCAGTTTAGCAGGAGACCCTGAAGCTTTCTTT. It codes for CASSLAGDPEAFF.

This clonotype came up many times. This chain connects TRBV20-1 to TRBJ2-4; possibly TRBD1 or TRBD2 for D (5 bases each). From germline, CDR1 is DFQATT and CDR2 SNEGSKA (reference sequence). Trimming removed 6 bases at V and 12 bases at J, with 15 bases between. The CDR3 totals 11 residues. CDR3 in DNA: TGCAGTGCGCTCAGGGACCCCAATCAGTACTTC. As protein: CSALRDPNQYF.

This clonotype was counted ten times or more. This chain's CDR3 is CASSLEWGNQPQHF. The CDR3 bases are TGCGCCAGCAGCCTAGAGTGGGGCAATCAGCCCCAGCATTTT. The chain is built from TRBV5-1 and TRBJ1-5; D is undetermined. This CDR3 has 14 residues. The germline V gene encodes CDR1 SGHRS and CDR2 YFSETQ. Between the trimmed V and J ends, which lost 4 bases and 2 bases, there was a span of 10 bases. The full variable domain, completed using reference TRBV5-1 and TRBJ1-5, is KAGVTQTPRYLIKTRGQQVTLSCSPISGHRSVSWYQQTPGQGLQFLFEYFSETQRNKGNFPGRFSGRQFSNSRSEMNVSTLELGDSALYLCASSLEWGNQPQHFGDGTRLSIL.

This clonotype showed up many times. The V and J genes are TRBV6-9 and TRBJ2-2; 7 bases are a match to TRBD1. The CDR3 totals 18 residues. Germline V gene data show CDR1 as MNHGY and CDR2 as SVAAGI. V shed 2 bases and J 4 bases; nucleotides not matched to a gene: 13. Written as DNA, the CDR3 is TGTGCCAGCAGTTATATACCCTCTCGACAGGGATTCACCGGGGAGCTGTTTTTT. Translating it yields CASSYIPSRQGFTGELFF.

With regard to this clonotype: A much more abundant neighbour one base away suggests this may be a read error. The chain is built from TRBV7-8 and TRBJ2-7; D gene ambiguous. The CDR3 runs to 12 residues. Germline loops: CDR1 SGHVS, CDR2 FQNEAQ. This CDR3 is CASNLLDYEQYF. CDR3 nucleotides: TGTGCCAGCAACTTACTTGACTACGAGCAGTACTTC. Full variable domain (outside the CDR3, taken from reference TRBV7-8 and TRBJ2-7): GAGVSQSPRYKVAKRGQDVALRCDPISGHVSLFWYQQALGQGPEFLTYFQNEAQLDKSGLPSDRFFAERPEGSVSTLKIQRTQQEDSAVYLCASNLLDYEQYFGPGTRLTVT.

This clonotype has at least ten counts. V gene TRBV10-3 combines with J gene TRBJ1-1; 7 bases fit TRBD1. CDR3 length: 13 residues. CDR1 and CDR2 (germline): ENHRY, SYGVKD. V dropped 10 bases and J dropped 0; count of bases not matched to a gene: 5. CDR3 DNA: TGTGCCACCGCAGGGACAGTGAACACTGAAGCTTTCTTT. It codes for CATAGTVNTEAFF.

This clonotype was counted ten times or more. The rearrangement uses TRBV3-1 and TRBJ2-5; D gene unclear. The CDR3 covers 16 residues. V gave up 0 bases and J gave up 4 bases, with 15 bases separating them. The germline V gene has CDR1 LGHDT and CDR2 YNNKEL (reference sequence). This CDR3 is CASSQDVAERRETQYF. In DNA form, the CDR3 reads TGTGCCAGCAGCCAAGACGTGGCCGAGAGGAGAGAGACCCAGTACTTC.

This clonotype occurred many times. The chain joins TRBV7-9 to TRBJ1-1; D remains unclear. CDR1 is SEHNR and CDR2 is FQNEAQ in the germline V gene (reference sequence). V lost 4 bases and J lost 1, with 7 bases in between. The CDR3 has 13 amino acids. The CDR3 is CASSWEENTEAFF. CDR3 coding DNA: TGTGCCAGCAGCTGGGAAGAGAACACTGAAGCTTTCTTT.

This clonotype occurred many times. Here the CDR3 DNA reads TGTGCCAGCAGCTTACCTGTCACAGTTCAAGAGACCCAGTACTTC. Amino acids: CASSLPVTVQETQYF. The chain employs TRBV11-2 and TRBJ2-5; no firm D call. Germline-derived CDR1 and CDR2 are SGHAT and FQNNGV. Trimming left V 2 bases short and J 2 bases short, with 12 bases between. The CDR3 sequence is 15 residues long.

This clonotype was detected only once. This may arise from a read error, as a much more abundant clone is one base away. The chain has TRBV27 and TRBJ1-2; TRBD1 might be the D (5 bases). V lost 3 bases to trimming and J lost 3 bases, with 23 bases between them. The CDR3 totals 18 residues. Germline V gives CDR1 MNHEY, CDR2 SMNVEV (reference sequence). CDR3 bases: TGTGCCAGCAGTTTTGGAGTCTCTACGGGGCGAAAAGACTATGGCTACACCTTC. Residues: CASSFGVSTGRKDYGYTF.

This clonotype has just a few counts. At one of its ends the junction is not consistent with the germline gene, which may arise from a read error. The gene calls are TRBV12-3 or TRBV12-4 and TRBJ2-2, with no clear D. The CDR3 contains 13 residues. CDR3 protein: CASKFLNTRELFF. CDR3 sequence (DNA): TGTGCCAGCAAGTTCTTAAACACCAGGGAGCTGTTTTTT.

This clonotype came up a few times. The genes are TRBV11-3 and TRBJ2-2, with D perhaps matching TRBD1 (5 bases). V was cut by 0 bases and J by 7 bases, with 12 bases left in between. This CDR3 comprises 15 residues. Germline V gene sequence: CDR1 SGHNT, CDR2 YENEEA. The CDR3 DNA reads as TGTGCCAGCAGCTTAGAAGGAAGAACAGGCGGGGAGCTGTTTTTT. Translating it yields CASSLEGRTGGELFF. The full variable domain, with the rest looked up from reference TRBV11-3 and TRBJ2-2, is EAGVVQSPRYKIIEKKQPVAFWCNPISGHNTLYWYLQNLGQGPELLIRYENEEAVDDSQLPKDRFSAERLKGVDSTLKIQPAELGDSAVYLCASSLEGRTGGELFFGEGSRLTVL.

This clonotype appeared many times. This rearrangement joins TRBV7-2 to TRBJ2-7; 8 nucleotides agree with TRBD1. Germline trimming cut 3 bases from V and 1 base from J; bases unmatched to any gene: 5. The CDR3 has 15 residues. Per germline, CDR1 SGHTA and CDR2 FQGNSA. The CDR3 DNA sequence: TGTGCCAGCAGCTTCTACCAGGGGGCTTCCTACGAGCAGTACTTC. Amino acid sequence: CASSFYQGASYEQYF. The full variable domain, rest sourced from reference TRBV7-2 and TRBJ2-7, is GAGVSQSPSNKVTEKGKDVELRCDPISGHTALYWYRQSLGQGLEFLIYFQGNSAPDKSGLPSDRFSAERTGGSVSTLTIQRTQQEDSAVYLCASSFYQGASYEQYFGPGTRLTVT.

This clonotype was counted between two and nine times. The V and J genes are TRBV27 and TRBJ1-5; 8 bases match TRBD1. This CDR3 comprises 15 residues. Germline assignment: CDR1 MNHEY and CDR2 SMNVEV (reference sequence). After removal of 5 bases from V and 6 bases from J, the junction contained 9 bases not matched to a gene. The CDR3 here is CASSPRPGGSQPQHF. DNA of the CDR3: TGTGCCAGCAGTCCGAGACCAGGGGGCAGTCAGCCCCAGCATTTT.

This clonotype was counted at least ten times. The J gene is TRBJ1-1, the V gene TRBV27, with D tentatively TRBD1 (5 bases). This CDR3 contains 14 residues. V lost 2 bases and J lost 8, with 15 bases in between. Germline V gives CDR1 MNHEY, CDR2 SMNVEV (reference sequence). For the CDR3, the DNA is TGTGCCAGCAGTTTACGGGGGATAACCAAGGAAGCTTTCTTT. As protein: CASSLRGITKEAFF.

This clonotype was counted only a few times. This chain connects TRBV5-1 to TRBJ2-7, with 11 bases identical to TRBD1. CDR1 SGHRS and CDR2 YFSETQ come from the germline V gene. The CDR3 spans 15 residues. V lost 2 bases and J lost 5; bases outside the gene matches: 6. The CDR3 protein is CASSFTGTGGDEQYF. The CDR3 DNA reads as TGCGCCAGCAGCTTTACCGGGACAGGGGGTGACGAGCAGTACTTC.

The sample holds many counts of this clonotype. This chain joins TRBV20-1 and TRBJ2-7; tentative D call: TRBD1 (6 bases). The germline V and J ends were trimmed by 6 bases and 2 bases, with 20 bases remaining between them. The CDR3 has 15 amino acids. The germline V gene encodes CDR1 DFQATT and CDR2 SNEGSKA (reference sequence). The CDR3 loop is CSAGTHRDNPYEQYF. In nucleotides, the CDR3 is TGCAGTGCCGGAACCCACCGGGACAACCCCTACGAGCAGTACTTC.